This T cell receptor beta chain is from a study of blood T cells in healthy people across ages. A second PCR, run for about 7 to 11 cycles, used a sample-barcoded 5' primer plus a J-beta primer mix. One entry per CDR3 protein results from TCRdb running MiXCR on the 5' RACE reads. The sample yields roughly 800,000 distinct CDR3 sequences, under 30% seen once. The V end was cut by 6 bases, the J end by 1 base, with 4 bases between. The germline V gene encodes CDR1 SGHTA and CDR2 FQGNSA. The CDR3 covers 12 residues. These same records also appear under a second study, on T cells of mothers and their children. From that report: A few mothers and their six children, all healthy Caucasians, donated. Maternal samples each gave over 9 million TCR beta CDR3 reads, and child samples a few million each. Related mother-child pairs shared marginally more repertoire than unrelated pairs, though not significantly.

The sequencing sample was made of blood. The sequence came from a boy under 18 in good health. The rearrangement links TRBV7-2 to TRBJ2-1; D gene unclear. The CDR3 loop reads CASRLSYNEQFF. The CDR3 DNA is TGTGCCAGCAGGCTTTCCTACAATGAGCAGTTCTTC.